What follows are 11 T cell receptor beta chains derived from one specimen sequenced in a study of shared clonotypes between healthy human individuals. The method was immunoSEQ multiplex PCR; TCRdb's version includes in-frame clones alone and lacks a portion of them. Of about 980,000 clones in the sample, 60% to 85% were seen once. The sample consisted of memory CD4+ T cells sorted from blood. Subset noted: CD45RA-negative fraction. These receptors were taken from a man between 18 and 35 years old in good health.

This clone was observed a handful of times. The chain carries TRBV28 and TRBJ2-7; TRBD2 matches at 8 bases. Per the germline V gene, CDR1 is MDHEN and CDR2 is SYDVKM. Germline trimming cut 2 bases from V and 3 bases from J; bases unmatched to any gene: 6. The length of the CDR3 is 15 residues. CDR3: CASSLSVSGDYEQYF. The CDR3 nucleotides are TGTGCCAGCAGTTTAAGCGTTAGCGGGGACTACGAGCAGTACTTC.

The gene calls are TRBV7-2 and TRBJ1-1; 8 nucleotides match TRBD1. Germline V gene lookup returns CDR1 SGHTA and CDR2 FQGNSA. The CDR3 spans 15 residues. The V gene end was trimmed by 5 bases and the J gene end by 4 bases; junction bases not matched to a gene: 9. The CDR3 is CASSPQTGVGTEAFF. The CDR3 DNA reads TGTGCCAGCAGCCCTCAGACAGGGGTCGGCACTGAAGCTTTCTTT.

The J gene is TRBJ1-3, the V gene TRBV19, with D uncertain. Germline V CDR1 and CDR2: LNHDA, SQIVND (reference sequence). The CDR3 covers 17 residues. Trimming took off 0 bases at V and 4 bases at J, with 16 bases between the two ends. The CDR3 reads CASSIDWSGLKGNTIYF. The CDR3 DNA is TGTGCCAGTAGTATAGACTGGAGCGGCCTAAAAGGAAACACCATATATTTT.

This clone was counted only a few times. The genes are TRBV5-1 and TRBJ1-6, with D maybe TRBD1 (5 bases). The CDR3 is made up of 15 amino acids. Germline CDR1 reads SGHRS; CDR2 reads YFSETQ. V was pared by 5 bases and J by 9 bases, with 18 bases between. The CDR3 bases are TGCGCCAGCAGTTTAGATGGGGGTTCACGTTCACCCCTCCACTTT. This gives the protein CASSLDGGSRSPLHF.

J is TRBJ2-3 and V is TRBV7-9, with a weak D call TRBD2 (5 bases). The CDR3 length is 14 residues. Trimming left V 1 base short and J 7 bases short, with 12 bases between. CDR1 is SEHNR, CDR2 FQNEAQ, per germline (reference sequence). The CDR3 sequence: CASSLGVAQNTQYF. CDR3 nucleotide sequence: TGTGCCAGCAGCTTAGGGGTAGCGCAGAATACGCAGTATTTT. Full variable domain (rest looked up from reference TRBV7-9 and TRBJ2-3): DTGVSQNPRHKITKRGQNVTFRCDPISEHNRLYWYRQTLGQGPEFLTYFQNEAQLEKSRLLSDRFSAERPKGSFSTLEIQRTEQGDSAMYLCASSLGVAQNTQYFGPGTRLTVL.

This sequence joins TRBV6-1 and TRBJ2-7, with TRBD1 matching over 11 bases. The germline V gene has CDR1 MNHNS and CDR2 SASEGT. After removal of 6 bases from V and 4 bases from J, the junction contained 8 bases not matched to a gene. This CDR3 comprises 15 residues. CDR3 region: CASSRRTGGKYEQYF. The DNA for the CDR3 is TGTGCCAGCAGCCGCCGGACAGGGGGCAAGTACGAGCAGTACTTC.

Note on this clone: Other DNA sequences in the same sample also yield this CDR3. This chain uses TRBV5-1 with TRBJ1-1; D remains unclear. The CDR3 spans 13 residues. V lost 4 bases, J lost 0 bases, and 7 bases lay in between. CDR1 and CDR2 from the germline V gene are SGHRS and YFSETQ. The CDR3 spells CASSKGLNTEAFF. The CDR3 DNA follows: TGCGCCAGCAGCAAGGGCCTGAACACTGAAGCTTTCTTT.

This rearrangement joins TRBV4-1 to TRBJ1-6; 7 nucleotides agree with TRBD1. V was pared by 6 bases and J by 5 bases, with 7 bases of the junction left unmatched. CDR3 length: 15 amino acids. The germline V gene has CDR1 MGHRA and CDR2 YSYEKL. The CDR3 loop reads CASSRGTENNSPLHF. The CDR3 DNA is TGCGCCAGCAGTCGAGGGACAGAAAATAATTCACCCCTCCACTTT.

The chain carries TRBV7-8 and TRBJ1-2; D is unclear. In germline, CDR1 is SGHVS, CDR2 FQNEAQ. With 5 bases removed from V and 6 bases from J, the gap between germline ends came to 16 bases. CDR3 length: 14 amino acids. CDR3 coding DNA: TGTGCCAGCAGCCCTCGGACTCTGGTAAATGGCTACACCTTC. This codes for CASSPRTLVNGYTF.

J is TRBJ2-5 and V is TRBV30; the match to TRBD1 covers 8 bases. The germline CDR1 and CDR2 sequences are GTSNPN and SVGIG (reference sequence). J lost 1 base, V lost 5 bases, and 9 bases had no gene match. The CDR3 is made up of 15 amino acids. The CDR3 DNA is TGTGCCTGGGTCCCTACCGACAGGGGCCAAGAGACCCAGTACTTC. Its translation: CAWVPTDRGQETQYF. Drawing the rest from reference TRBV30 and TRBJ2-5, the complete variable domain is SQTIHQWPATLVQPVGSPLSLECTVEGTSNPNLYWYRQAAGRGLQLLFYSVGIGQISSEVPQNLSASRPQDRQFILSSKKLLLSDSGFYLCAWVPTDRGQETQYFGPGTRLLVL.

This clone was counted many times. This rearrangement joins TRBV28 to TRBJ1-2; D is perhaps TRBD1 (5 bases). This CDR3 has 15 residues. The germline V gene encodes CDR1 MDHEN and CDR2 SYDVKM. Trimming removed 2 bases from V and 1 base from J, with 11 bases in between. The CDR3 is CASSLDPTVNYGYTF. CDR3 DNA sequence: TGTGCCAGCAGTTTAGACCCGACAGTTAACTATGGCTACACCTTC.